This T cell receptor (beta chain) was recorded in a study of patients and donors after allogeneic stem cell transplantation (TCRdb year 2020). Trimmed from V: 4 bases; trimmed from J: 4 bases; junction bases lacking a gene match: 8. Measured from the cysteine to the phenylalanine, the CDR3 is 15 residues long. CDR3 DNA only is kept here, 45 bases in frame from base 1. CDR1 and CDR2 were assigned from the germline V gene as MDHEN and SYDVKM. Points on this clonotype: The target of this receptor is not known. Base quality data are lacking; no much larger clone is found one base away.

Receptor libraries were prepared by RT-PCR. Reads for this sample came from a NextSeq 550. The public reads were reanalyzed by TCRdb: fastp trimming at Q25, MiXCR alignment, in-frame beta chains only. Rows matching on CDR3 protein sequence are summarized as one entry with the most common DNA and genes. This sample is represented by tens of thousands of distinct CDR3 sequences; around 49% of them were singletons. The top ten clonotypes cover around 55% of the sample. This TCR was sampled from a human donor who was either an allogeneic HSCT recipient or a stem cell or donor lymphocyte infusion donor (not recorded which). It is not recorded whose cells these are; they may come from a transplant donor. The rearranged segments are TRBV28 and TRBJ2-7, and TRBD1 aligns with 9 junction nucleotides. The material sequenced was blood, either unsorted or a sorted T cell fraction (not recorded which). The DNA sequence is as follows: TGTGCCAGCAGTTCTAAACAGGGGGCGGTATACGAGCAGTACTTC. Protein translation: CASSSKQGAVYEQYF.